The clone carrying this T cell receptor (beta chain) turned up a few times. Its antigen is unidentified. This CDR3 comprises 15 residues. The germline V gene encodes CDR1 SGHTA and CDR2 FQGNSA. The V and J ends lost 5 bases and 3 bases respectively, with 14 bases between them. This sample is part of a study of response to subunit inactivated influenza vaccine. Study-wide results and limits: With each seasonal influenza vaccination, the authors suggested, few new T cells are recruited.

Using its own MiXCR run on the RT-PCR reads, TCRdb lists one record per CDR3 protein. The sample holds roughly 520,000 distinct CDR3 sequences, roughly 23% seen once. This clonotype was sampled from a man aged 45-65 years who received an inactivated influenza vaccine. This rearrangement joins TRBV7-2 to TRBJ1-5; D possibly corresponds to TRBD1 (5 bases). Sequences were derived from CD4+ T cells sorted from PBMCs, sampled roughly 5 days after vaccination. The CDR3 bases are TGTGCCAGCAGCCGAGGACATCACAACAATCAGCCCCAGCATTTT. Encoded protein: CASSRGHHNNQPQHF.